The entry below describes one T cell receptor (beta chain). No antigen is known for it. Germline V gives CDR1 SGHRS, CDR2 YFSETQ. The CDR3 spans 16 residues. V lost 4 bases and J 6 bases, leaving 22 bases between the germline ends. Only in-frame clones appear in the TCRdb table, and some are missing; sequencing was by immunoSEQ multiplex PCR. The table lists 60,000 to 75,000 clones, about 83% of them singletons. This record belongs to a study of neoadjuvant anti-PD-1 for oral cavity cancer. Study overall: Patients mostly received three to four biweekly nivolumab doses at 3 mg/kg before surgery. Overall study findings and caveats: Higher pretreatment Treg/Th17 ratios tracked higher pretreatment blood clonality.

Patients had HPV-negative, locally advanced oral cavity squamous cell carcinoma. The sequences come from PBMCs, collected before nivolumab (anti-PD-1) treatment. V is TRBV5-1 and J is TRBJ1-2; D is perhaps TRBD1 (5 bases). This TCR was sampled from a person aged 35-80 years with oral cavity squamous cell carcinoma. The CDR3 loop reads CASSQRGKGTSNGYTF. As DNA, the CDR3 is TGCGCCAGCAGCCAAAGGGGAAAGGGAACATCAAATGGCTACACCTTC.